This T cell receptor (beta chain) was sequenced in a study of blood T cells in healthy people across ages. Looking at the study overall: About one barcoded beta molecule per two T cells came from capture by template switching. Study outcomes and limitations: The study lacked donor CMV status, which possibly confounded expanded clonotype changes. Underestimates were what the diversity estimates from one million T cells were considered to be.

Sample-barcoded 5' priming and a J-beta primer mix drove a second PCR of about 6 to 12 cycles. A template-switch adaptor containing 12 random nucleotides labeled each cDNA molecule. TCRdb processed the 5' RACE reads anew with MiXCR; each CDR3 protein has one entry. The sample lists about 760,000 distinct CDR3 sequences; 20% to 25% were seen once. The CDR3 spans 17 residues. V lost 8 bases and J lost 2; bases outside the gene matches: 14. From germline, CDR1 is PRHDT and CDR2 FYEKMQ (reference sequence). This clonotype occurred a few times. Antigen: not known. These data also formed part of another study, on T cells of mothers and their children.

The rearrangement links TRBV13 to TRBJ2-4, with TRBD1 identical over 8 bases. Sequencing used blood. The TCR originated in a boy between 10 and 17 years old in good health. The CDR3, as DNA: TGTGCCAGCTCTTCAGGGGGCGTTGGGGTCTCCAAAAACATTCAGTACTTC. It translates to CASSSGGVGVSKNIQYF.